The 15 T cell receptor beta chains below were found in one sample sequenced in a study of blood T cell repertoires in COVID-19. The data were produced by immunoSEQ multiplex PCR, yet TCRdb's version contains in-frame clones alone and is incomplete. The sample contains some 180,000 clones, about four fifths of which appear only once. The sample was peripheral blood. Receptor source: a man aged 55-75 years with acute or convalescent COVID-19.

The chain has TRBV11-3 and TRBJ2-2, with TRBD1 matching over 11 bases. This CDR3 comprises 16 residues. CDR1 SGHNT and CDR2 YENEEA come from the germline V gene. J gave up 4 bases and V 8 bases, and 9 bases lay outside the gene matches. The CDR3 sequence: CASGTGTGGATGELFF. The CDR3 DNA reads as TGTGCCAGCGGAACTGGGACAGGGGGGGCCACCGGGGAGCTGTTTTTT.

V usage is TRBV3-1 (or the pseudogene TRBV3-2) and J usage is TRBJ1-2; TRBD1 agrees at 8 bases. Germline V gene lookup returns CDR1 LGHDT and CDR2 YNNKEL (reference sequence). The V segment lost 5 bases and the J segment 4 bases; nucleotides outside the gene matches: 3. The CDR3 has 13 residues. The CDR3 loop is CASSRQGSYGYTF. The CDR3, as DNA: TGTGCCAGCAGCAGACAGGGGAGCTATGGCTACACCTTC.

The rearrangement links TRBV7-8 to TRBJ1-1; TRBD1 is a possible D gene (6 bases). The V gene lost 1 base and the J gene lost 0 bases, with 12 bases spanning the gap. This CDR3 has 16 amino acids. Germline CDR1 SGHVS, CDR2 FQNEAQ. CDR3 residues: CASSLGVQGLNTEAFF. The CDR3 bases are TGTGCCAGCAGCTTAGGGGTACAGGGTTTGAACACTGAAGCTTTCTTT.

V is TRBV10-3 and J is TRBJ2-5; 11 positions agree with TRBD2. Germline lookup yields CDR1 ENHRY and CDR2 SYGVKD. Trimming at V came to 10 bases and at J to 5 bases, leaving 12 bases not matched to a gene. CDR3 length equals 15 residues. The CDR3 sequence: CATGSSGGRVETQYF. The CDR3 nucleotides are TGTGCCACTGGATCTAGCGGGGGGCGTGTGGAGACCCAGTACTTC.

The chain has TRBV27 and TRBJ1-1; no definite D call. V was pared by 1 base and J by 2 bases, with 11 bases between. This CDR3 comprises 15 residues. CDR1 and CDR2 from the germline V gene are MNHEY and SMNVEV (reference sequence). CDR3 in DNA: TGTGCCAGCAGTTTATTATTTGGCGGAAACACTGAAGCTTTCTTT. Its translation: CASSLLFGGNTEAFF.

V and J are TRBV9 and TRBJ2-7; 12 bases map to TRBD2. J lost 1 base, V lost 0 bases, and 2 bases had no gene match. The CDR3 runs 16 residues. Germline-derived CDR1 and CDR2 are SGDLS and YYNGEE. The CDR3 sequence is CASSVGGTSGSYEQYF. The DNA for the CDR3 is TGTGCCAGCAGCGTAGGGGGGACTAGCGGGTCCTACGAGCAGTACTTC.

This clone was recorded once. The rearrangement links TRBV6-1 to TRBJ2-7, with 9 positions matching TRBD1. The germline CDR1 and CDR2 sequences are MNHNS and SASEGT. CDR3 length equals 16 residues. Losses at the gene ends were 2 bases for V and 5 bases for J; bases not matched to a gene: 10. For the CDR3, the DNA is TGTGCCAGCAGTGAAAGGGGCCGGGACAGGGTCCACGAGCAGTACTTC. As protein: CASSERGRDRVHEQYF.

The gene calls are TRBV21-1 and TRBJ2-1; no check of the table's D call, TRBD2, against the DNA was made. TRBV21-1 is flagged as a pseudogene. The CDR3 covers 17 residues. In nucleotides, the CDR3 is TGTGCCAGCAGGGAGACTAGCGGGAGGGCCCTCGACAATGAGCAGTTCTTC. Encoded protein: CASRETSGRALDNEQFF.

The V call is TRBV15, the J call TRBJ2-7, with 7 bases fitting TRBD2. V dropped 0 bases and J dropped 3; count of bases not matched to a gene: 14. Per the germline V gene, CDR1 is LNHNV and CDR2 is YYDKDF (reference sequence). The CDR3 runs 18 residues. CDR3 coding DNA: TGTGCCACCAGCAGAGATAGGGACTACCGATTGGGAGTCTACGAGCAGTACTTC. This sequence encodes CATSRDRDYRLGVYEQYF. The full variable domain, in which reference TRBV15 and TRBJ2-7 provide the parts outside the CDR3, is DAMVIQNPRYQVTQFGKPVTLSCSQTLNHNVMYWYQQKSSQAPKLLFHYYDKDFNNEADTPDNFQSRRPNTSFCFLDIRSPGLGDTAMYLCATSRDRDYRLGVYEQYFGPGTRLTVT.

The table lists this clone with a few counts. The rearrangement joins TRBV2 to TRBJ2-3, with TRBD1 matching 7 bases. In germline, CDR1 is SNHLY, CDR2 FYNNEI. Germline trimming cut 7 bases from V and 1 base from J; bases unmatched to any gene: 2. The CDR3 sequence is 13 residues long. The CDR3 nucleotides are TGTGCCAGCAAAACAGGGGGCACAGATACGCAGTATTTT. Protein: CASKTGGTDTQYF.

The V call is TRBV24-1, the J call TRBJ2-7, with D perhaps matching TRBD1 (6 bases). V was shortened by 6 bases and J by 3 bases, with 14 bases between the two germline ends. CDR1 KGHDR and CDR2 SFDVKD come from the germline V gene. The CDR3 totals 14 residues. The CDR3 region has the DNA TGTGCCACCAGTAAAACAGGGTTTGACTACGAGCAGTACTTC. Protein product: CATSKTGFDYEQYF.

The chain joins TRBV12-3 or TRBV12-4 to TRBJ2-1, with 10 bases that match TRBD2. Losses at the gene ends were 5 bases for V and 9 bases for J; bases not matched to a gene: 4. This CDR3 has 13 residues. The CDR3 loop reads CASSPRTSGEQFF. The CDR3 DNA is TGTGCCAGCAGTCCCCGGACTAGCGGTGAGCAGTTCTTC.

This sequence joins TRBV7-8 and TRBJ1-1; a weak D match, TRBD1 (6 bases). Germline V gene data show CDR1 as SGHVS and CDR2 as FQNEAQ. V dropped 5 bases and J dropped 5 bases, with 15 bases sitting between them. CDR3 length equals 14 residues. CDR3 sequence (DNA): TGTGCCAGCAGCCCCGGAGGGGGGGCTACTGAAGCTTTCTTT. Translation gives CASSPGGGATEAFF. The full variable domain, rest sourced from reference TRBV7-8 and TRBJ1-1, is GAGVSQSPRYKVAKRGQDVALRCDPISGHVSLFWYQQALGQGPEFLTYFQNEAQLDKSGLPSDRFFAERPEGSVSTLKIQRTQQEDSAVYLCASSPGGGATEAFFGQGTRLTVV.

The chain has TRBV7-2 and TRBJ2-1, with D possibly being TRBD2 (6 bases). Trimming left V 4 bases short and J 3 bases short, with 7 bases between. Germline V gene lookup returns CDR1 SGHTA and CDR2 FQGNSA. The CDR3 sequence is 13 residues long. CDR3 sequence (DNA): TGTGCCAGCAGCTCGACTAGCTACAATGAGCAGTTCTTC. It translates to CASSSTSYNEQFF.

The rearrangement uses TRBV2 and TRBJ2-3; D not resolved. Germline V gene lookup returns CDR1 SNHLY and CDR2 FYNNEI. The CDR3 sequence is 17 residues long. Trimming took off 3 bases at V and 1 base at J, with 17 bases between the two ends. The CDR3 here is CASSDLGVVLGTDTQYF. CDR3 coding DNA: TGTGCCAGCAGTGACCTAGGAGTTGTCCTTGGCACAGATACGCAGTATTTT.